Listed here are 26 T cell receptor beta chains from one sample, sequenced in a study of blood T cell repertoires in COVID-19 (dated by TCRdb to the early 2020s). The receptor library was made with the immunoSEQ multiplex PCR assay. TCRdb re-hosts the immuneACCESS table, in-frame sequences only. Its copies lack some clones; in the studies checked, an unresolved V gene accounts for under half of them, and the cause for the rest is not known. This sample has some 250,000 clones in its table, and roughly 80% of those were observed once. Less than 5.5% of the sample is in the top ten clones. The sample consisted of peripheral blood. These receptors were obtained from a man aged 45-65 years with active or convalescent COVID-19.

The chain has TRBV30 and TRBJ1-2; D gene ambiguous. The germline V gene has CDR1 GTSNPN and CDR2 SVGIG (reference sequence). This CDR3 is 14 amino acids long. Trimming removed 0 bases at V and 6 bases at J, with 14 bases between. The CDR3 sequence: CAWSVLARTNGYTF. CDR3 DNA: TGTGCCTGGAGTGTACTTGCACGGACTAATGGCTACACCTTC.

The rearrangement joins TRBV12-5 to TRBJ2-7; 8 bases match TRBD2. The germline CDR1 and CDR2 sequences are LGHNT and FRNRAP. The V segment lost 3 bases and the J segment 2 bases; nucleotides outside the gene matches: 3. The CDR3 totals 14 residues. The CDR3, as DNA: TGTGCTAGTGGTTTTCAGCGGGAGACCTACGAGCAGTACTTC. Its protein is CASGFQRETYEQYF.

In this sample, this clone turned up a few times. The rearrangement uses TRBV5-1 and TRBJ1-6; unclear D gene. CDR1 is SGHRS, CDR2 YFSETQ, per germline. The CDR3 spans 16 residues. V lost 0 bases, J lost 3 bases, and 10 bases lay in between. The DNA of the CDR3 is TGCGCCAGCAGCTTGGCACTCCGGGACTATAATTCACCCCTCCACTTT. It encodes CASSLALRDYNSPLHF.

This clone was seen more than once but under ten times. This chain joins TRBV5-1 and TRBJ1-1; D ambiguous. The CDR3 is 16 amino acids. Germline loops: CDR1 SGHRS, CDR2 YFSETQ. The V end was cut by 1 base, the J end by 0 bases, with 13 bases between. CDR3 protein: CASSLSLSHLNTEAFF. The CDR3 nucleotides are TGCGCCAGCAGCTTGAGCCTGAGCCACTTGAACACTGAAGCTTTCTTT.

This chain joins TRBV12-3 or TRBV12-4 and TRBJ2-7; D gene uncertain. The CDR3 has 11 amino acids. V was trimmed by 3 bases and J by 3 bases, leaving 3 bases between them. The CDR3 coding sequence is TGTGCCAGCAGTTTCAGCTACGAGCAGTACTTC. Protein: CASSFSYEQYF.

As for this clone: Other DNA sequences in this specimen translate into the identical CDR3. This CDR3 reads CASSFTGTGELFF. The CDR3 DNA follows: TGTGCCAGCAGCTTCACCGGGACCGGGGAGCTGTTTTTT. The V gene is TRBV7-2, the J gene TRBJ2-2; D is ambiguous. V lost 3 bases and J lost 5, with 7 bases in between. The length of the CDR3 is 13 residues. CDR1 SGHTA and CDR2 FQGNSA come from the germline V gene.

The V and J genes are TRBV7-8 and TRBJ1-1, with D possibly being TRBD1 (5 bases). Between the trimmed V and J ends, which lost 2 bases and 1 base, there was a span of 11 bases. CDR3 length equals 15 residues. Germline V CDR1 and CDR2: SGHVS, FQNEAQ. As DNA, the CDR3 is TGTGCCAGCAGCTTATGGGGGGGACCGAACACTGAAGCTTTCTTT. It translates to CASSLWGGPNTEAFF.

CDR3 sequence (DNA): TGTGCCAGCAGCTTAGAAGGGGCTAGTGAAAAACTGTTTTTT. Translating it yields CASSLEGASEKLFF. V usage is TRBV7-8 and J usage is TRBJ1-4; D perhaps matches TRBD1 (5 bases). The CDR3 has 14 residues. Trimming pared 1 base from V and 7 bases from J, leaving 10 bases between. The germline CDR1 and CDR2 sequences are SGHVS and FQNEAQ.

The chain carries TRBV5-1 and TRBJ1-1, with TRBD1 identical over 8 bases. The CDR3 is 14 residues long. CDR1 is SGHRS, CDR2 YFSETQ, per germline. V gave up 4 bases and J gave up 8 bases; unmatched junction bases: 10. This chain's CDR3 is CASSPYSDRGEAFF. CDR3 bases: TGCGCCAGCAGCCCCTACTCCGACAGGGGCGAAGCTTTCTTT.

Comment on this clone: This specimen includes other DNA sequences encoding the same CDR3. The chain combines TRBV10-3 with TRBJ2-7; 8 bases map to TRBD2. Germline CDR1 is ENHRY and CDR2 is SYGVKD. The CDR3 totals 18 residues. V dropped 3 bases and J dropped 6; count of bases not matched to a gene: 19. The CDR3 loop is CAISDPGGSSGHPSEQYF. In DNA form, the CDR3 reads TGTGCCATCAGTGACCCGGGGGGGTCGAGCGGGCACCCTTCCGAGCAGTACTTC.

This chain links TRBV3-1 (or the pseudogene TRBV3-2) with TRBJ2-1; D remains unclear. Germline CDR1 LGHDT, CDR2 YNNKEL (reference sequence). Trimming stripped 5 bases from V and 7 bases from J, with 9 bases between. The CDR3 has 12 amino acids. The CDR3 reads CASSTSWNEQFF. In DNA form, the CDR3 reads TGTGCCAGCAGCACAAGTTGGAATGAGCAGTTCTTC.

V and J are TRBV5-4 and TRBJ1-2, with D possibly matching TRBD1 (6 bases). Deletions cut 0 bases from V and 2 bases from J, with 8 bases between. The CDR3 has 14 amino acids. Germline-derived CDR1 and CDR2 are SGHNT and YYREEE (reference sequence). In nucleotides, the CDR3 is TGTGCCAGCAGCTTGGACAGGGACAACTATGGCTACACCTTC. It yields the protein CASSLDRDNYGYTF.

The chain recombines TRBV7-9 with TRBJ2-7; 8 bases are shared with TRBD1. This CDR3 spans 15 amino acids. After removal of 2 bases from V and 4 bases from J, the junction contained 7 bases not matched to a gene. CDR1 and CDR2 from the germline V gene are SEHNR and FQNEAQ (reference sequence). Written as DNA, the CDR3 is TGTGCCAGCAGCTTATCCACAGGGGGTCGGTACGAGCAGTACTTC. This encodes CASSLSTGGRYEQYF.

The chain recombines TRBV28 with TRBJ1-2; D gene unclear. Germline values: CDR1 MDHEN, CDR2 SYDVKM. CDR3 length: 15 amino acids. V shed 6 bases and J shed 2 bases, with 16 bases lying between them. The CDR3 here is CASRRSGIKNYGYTF. In nucleotides, the CDR3 is TGTGCCAGCAGGCGATCGGGGATTAAAAACTATGGCTACACCTTC.

The chain employs TRBV2 and TRBJ2-7; D is undetermined. There are 12 residues in the CDR3. Germline V CDR1 and CDR2: SNHLY, FYNNEI. V was trimmed by 5 bases and J by 6 bases, leaving 11 bases between them. CDR3 sequence (DNA): TGTGCCAGCAGTCTCTCAGGTGCCGAGCAGTACTTC. Its translation is CASSLSGAEQYF.

The V gene is TRBV10-3, the J gene TRBJ2-1, with 7 positions matching TRBD2. Germline CDR1 ENHRY, CDR2 SYGVKD. The junction had 9 bases not matched to a gene; V was cut back by 4 bases and J by 12 bases. The CDR3 length is 13 residues. CDR3 region: CAISVGRPGGQFF. For the CDR3, the DNA is TGTGCCATCAGTGTAGGCAGACCGGGGGGGCAGTTCTTC.

The V call is TRBV6-5, the J call TRBJ2-3; D call uncertain. Germline lookup yields CDR1 MNHEY and CDR2 SVGAGI. The CDR3 totals 14 residues. With 2 bases removed from V and 0 bases from J, the gap between germline ends came to 6 bases. The CDR3 region is CASSYEPSTDTQYF. The CDR3 DNA reads TGTGCCAGCAGTTACGAGCCAAGCACAGATACGCAGTATTTT.

The V call is TRBV6-5, the J call TRBJ2-1; D perhaps matches TRBD1 (5 bases). V was cut by 6 bases and J by 8 bases, with 20 bases left in between. The CDR3 is 15 residues long. Germline-derived CDR1 and CDR2 are MNHEY and SVGAGI. In DNA, the CDR3 is TGTGCCAGCAGCCGTAGTGGGGCCTCCAGGGATGAGCAGTTCTTC. Protein: CASSRSGASRDEQFF.

The CDR3: CASSFAESTEAFF. The CDR3 DNA sequence: TGTGCCAGCTCGTTTGCAGAATCCACTGAAGCTTTCTTT. The chain recombines TRBV18 with TRBJ1-1; unclear D gene. The CDR3 loop spans 13 amino acids. The V end was cut by 6 bases, the J end by 4 bases, with 12 bases between. Per germline, CDR1 KGHSH and CDR2 LQKENI.

This clone was detected once. This chain uses TRBV3-1 (or the pseudogene TRBV3-2) with TRBJ2-5; weak D call: TRBD1 (6 bases). From germline, CDR1 is LGHDT and CDR2 YNNKEL (reference sequence). The CDR3 sequence is 15 residues long. Trimming pared 0 bases from V and 5 bases from J, leaving 13 bases between. The CDR3 DNA reads TGTGCCAGCAGCCAAGATCTGGTGAGGGGGGAGACCCAGTACTTC. This codes for CASSQDLVRGETQYF.

The chain couples TRBV3-1 (or the pseudogene TRBV3-2) to TRBJ2-5; a possible D gene is TRBD2 (5 bases). Between the trimmed V and J ends, which lost 1 base and 5 bases, there was a span of 17 bases. The CDR3 has 16 residues. The V gene's germline CDR1 is LGHDT and CDR2 YNNKEL (reference sequence). Written as DNA, the CDR3 is TGTGCCAGCAGCCAAGCGCTTGGCGGGCGGGTGGAGACCCAGTACTTC. Amino acid sequence: CASSQALGGRVETQYF.

The genes are TRBV2 and TRBJ2-1; TRBD1 aligns across 10 bases. Germline-derived CDR1 and CDR2 are SNHLY and FYNNEI. Unmatched junction bases numbered 8, after V lost 5 bases and J lost 10 bases. The CDR3 totals 14 residues. CDR3 amino acids: CASSLGTGEDEQFF. The CDR3 DNA is TGTGCCAGCAGTTTGGGGACAGGGGAGGACGAGCAGTTCTTC. Combining the CDR3 with reference TRBV2 and TRBJ2-1 gives the whole variable domain EPEVTQTPSHQVTQMGQEVILRCVPISNHLYFYWYRQILGQKVEFLVSFYNNEISEKSEIFDDQFSVERPDGSNFTLKIRSTKLEDSAMYFCASSLGTGEDEQFFGPGTRLTVL.

This clone was found a few times. The chain uses TRBV7-6 and TRBJ1-1, with D tentatively TRBD1 (6 bases). CDR3 length: 14 residues. The germline gives CDR1 SGHVS, CDR2 FNYEAQ. Trimming left V 5 bases short and J 7 bases short, with 17 bases between. CDR3 nucleotide sequence: TGTGCCAGCAGCCCCCGCGGGGGGACAAGTGAAGCTTTCTTT. This gives the protein CASSPRGGTSEAFF.

In DNA form, the CDR3 reads TGCGCCAGCAGCCTGGACAGGGACACCGGGGAGCTGTTTTTT. Translated: CASSLDRDTGELFF. This chain connects TRBV5-1 to TRBJ2-2; 8 nucleotides match TRBD1. J was trimmed by 3 bases and V by 4 bases; bases with no gene match: 2. The germline V gene has CDR1 SGHRS and CDR2 YFSETQ. The CDR3 is 14 amino acids.

The rearrangement links TRBV27 to TRBJ2-5; 8 bases align to TRBD1. After removal of 4 bases from V and 1 base from J, the junction contained 8 bases not matched to a gene. Per germline, CDR1 MNHEY and CDR2 SMNVEV (reference sequence). This CDR3 is built from 16 residues. The CDR3 loop is CASSSHWDRRQETQYF. Written as DNA, the CDR3 is TGTGCCAGCAGTTCCCATTGGGACAGGCGCCAAGAGACCCAGTACTTC.

This clone appeared once. The J gene is TRBJ2-2, the V gene TRBV11-3; D call uncertain. The CDR3 length is 15 residues. Trimming stripped 1 base from V and 3 bases from J, with 9 bases between. Germline CDR1 is SGHNT and CDR2 is YENEEA. The CDR3 region has the DNA TGTGCCAGCAGCTTAGCGGTCGGTGACACCGGGGAGCTGTTTTTT. Its protein product is CASSLAVGDTGELFF.